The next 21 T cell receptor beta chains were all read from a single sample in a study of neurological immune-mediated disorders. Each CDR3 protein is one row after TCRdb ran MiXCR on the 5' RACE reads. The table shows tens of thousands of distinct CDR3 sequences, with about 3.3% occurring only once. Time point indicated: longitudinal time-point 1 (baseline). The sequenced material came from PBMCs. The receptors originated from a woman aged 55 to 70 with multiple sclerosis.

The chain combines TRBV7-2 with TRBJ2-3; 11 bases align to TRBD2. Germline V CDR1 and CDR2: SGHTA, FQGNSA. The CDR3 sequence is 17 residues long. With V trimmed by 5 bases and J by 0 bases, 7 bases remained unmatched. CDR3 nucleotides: TGTGCCAGCAGCCTAACTAGCGGGGGATTGAGCACAGATACGCAGTATTTT. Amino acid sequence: CASSLTSGGLSTDTQYF.

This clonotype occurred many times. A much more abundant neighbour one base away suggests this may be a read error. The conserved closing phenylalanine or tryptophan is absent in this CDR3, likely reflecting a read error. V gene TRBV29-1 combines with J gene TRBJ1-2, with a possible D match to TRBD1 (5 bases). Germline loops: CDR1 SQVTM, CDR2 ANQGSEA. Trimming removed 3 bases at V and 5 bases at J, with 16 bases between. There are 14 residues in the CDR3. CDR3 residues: CSVEDGGAGYGYTC. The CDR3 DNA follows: TGCAGCGTTGAGGACGGAGGGGCAGGGTATGGCTACACCTGC.

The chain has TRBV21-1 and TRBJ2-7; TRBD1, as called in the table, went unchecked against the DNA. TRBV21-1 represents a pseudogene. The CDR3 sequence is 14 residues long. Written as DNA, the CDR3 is TGTGCCAGCAGCACAAGCCGGGACACCTACGAGCAGTACTTC. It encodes CASSTSRDTYEQYF.

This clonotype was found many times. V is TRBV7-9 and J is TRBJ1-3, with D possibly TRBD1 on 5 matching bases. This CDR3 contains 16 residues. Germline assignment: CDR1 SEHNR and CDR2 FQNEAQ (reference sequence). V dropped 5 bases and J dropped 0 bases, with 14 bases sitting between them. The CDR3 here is CASSALGGGSGNTIYF. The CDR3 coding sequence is TGTGCCAGCAGCGCCTTGGGGGGTGGCTCTGGAAACACCATATATTTT.

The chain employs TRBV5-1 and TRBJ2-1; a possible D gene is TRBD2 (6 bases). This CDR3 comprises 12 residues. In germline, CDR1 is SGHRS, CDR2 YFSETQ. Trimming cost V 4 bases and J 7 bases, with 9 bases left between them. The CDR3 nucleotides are TGCGCCAGCAGCACCGGGAGTAATGAGCAGTTCTTC. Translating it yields CASSTGSNEQFF.

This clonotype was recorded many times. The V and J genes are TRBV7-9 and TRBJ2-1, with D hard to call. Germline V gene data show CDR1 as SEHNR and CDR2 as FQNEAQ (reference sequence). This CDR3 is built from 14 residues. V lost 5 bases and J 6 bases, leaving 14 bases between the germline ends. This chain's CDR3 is CASSPLGALNEQFF. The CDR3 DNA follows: TGTGCCAGCAGCCCCCTCGGTGCACTCAATGAGCAGTTCTTC.

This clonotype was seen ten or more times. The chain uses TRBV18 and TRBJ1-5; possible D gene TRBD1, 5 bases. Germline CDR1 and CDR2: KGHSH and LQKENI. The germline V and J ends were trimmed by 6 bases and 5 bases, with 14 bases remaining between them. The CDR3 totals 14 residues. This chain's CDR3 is CASSNQGRDQPQHF. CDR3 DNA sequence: TGTGCCAGCTCTAACCAGGGCAGAGATCAGCCCCAGCATTTT.

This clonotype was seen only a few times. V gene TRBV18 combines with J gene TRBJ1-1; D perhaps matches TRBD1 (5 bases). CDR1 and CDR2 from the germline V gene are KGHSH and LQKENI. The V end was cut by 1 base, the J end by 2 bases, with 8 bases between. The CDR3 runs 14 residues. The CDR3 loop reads CASSPQGFNTEAFF. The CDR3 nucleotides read TGTGCCAGCTCACCACAGGGGTTTAACACTGAAGCTTTCTTT.

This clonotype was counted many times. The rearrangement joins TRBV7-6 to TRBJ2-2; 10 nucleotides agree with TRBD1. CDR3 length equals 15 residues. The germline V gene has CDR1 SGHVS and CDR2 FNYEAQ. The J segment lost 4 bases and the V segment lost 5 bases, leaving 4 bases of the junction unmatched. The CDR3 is CASSVDRGPTGELFF. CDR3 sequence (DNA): TGTGCCAGCAGCGTCGACAGGGGGCCCACCGGGGAGCTGTTTTTT.

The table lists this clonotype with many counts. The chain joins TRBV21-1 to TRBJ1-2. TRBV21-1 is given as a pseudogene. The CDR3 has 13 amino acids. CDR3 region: CASRRRSNYGYTF. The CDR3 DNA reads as TGTGCCAGCAGGCGGAGATCTAACTATGGCTACACCTTC.

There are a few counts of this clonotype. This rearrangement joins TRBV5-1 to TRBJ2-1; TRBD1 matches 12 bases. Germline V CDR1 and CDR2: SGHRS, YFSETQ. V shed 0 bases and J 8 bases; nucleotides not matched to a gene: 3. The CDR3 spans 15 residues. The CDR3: CASSLAGTGGHEQFF. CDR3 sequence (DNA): TGCGCCAGCAGCTTGGCCGGGACAGGGGGCCATGAGCAGTTCTTC.

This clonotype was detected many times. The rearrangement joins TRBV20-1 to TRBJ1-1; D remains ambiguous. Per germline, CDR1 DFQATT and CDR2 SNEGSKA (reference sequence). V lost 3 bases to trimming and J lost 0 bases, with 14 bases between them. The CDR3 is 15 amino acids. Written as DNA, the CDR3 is TGCAGTGCTAGGGGCCTAGGGCGGTTGAACACTGAAGCTTTCTTT. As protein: CSARGLGRLNTEAFF.

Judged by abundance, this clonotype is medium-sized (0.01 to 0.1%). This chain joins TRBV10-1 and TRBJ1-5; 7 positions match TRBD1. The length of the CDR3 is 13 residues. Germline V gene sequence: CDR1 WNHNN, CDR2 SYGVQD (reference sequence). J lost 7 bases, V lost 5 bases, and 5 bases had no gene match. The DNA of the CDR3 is TGCGCCAGCAGTAAGAGGGGGCGACAGCCCCAGCATTTT. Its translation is CASSKRGRQPQHF.

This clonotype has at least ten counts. Here the CDR3 reads CASSLEDRAYTQYF. The CDR3 nucleotides read TGCGCCAGCAGCCTAGAGGACAGGGCTTATACGCAGTATTTT. The chain employs TRBV5-1 and TRBJ2-3; 8 bases agree with TRBD1. From germline, CDR1 is SGHRS and CDR2 YFSETQ. The CDR3 is 14 residues long. The junction had 8 bases not matched to a gene; V was cut back by 4 bases and J by 7 bases.

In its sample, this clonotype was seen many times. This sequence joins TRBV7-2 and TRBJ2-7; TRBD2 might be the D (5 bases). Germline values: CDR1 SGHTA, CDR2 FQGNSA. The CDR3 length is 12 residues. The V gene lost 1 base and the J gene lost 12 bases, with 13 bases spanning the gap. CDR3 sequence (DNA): TGTGCCAGCAGCTTAGATCGGGGAGAGGGGTACTTC. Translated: CASSLDRGEGYF.

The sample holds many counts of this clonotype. The CDR3 region has the DNA TGTGCCAGTTCCCTGGGGGGCCGCTATGGCTACACCTTC. This translates into CASSLGGRYGYTF. The rearrangement links TRBV7-2 to TRBJ1-2, with a tentative D call TRBD1 (6 bases). The length of the CDR3 is 13 residues. Looked up from germline, CDR1 is SGHTA and CDR2 is FQGNSA. Between the trimmed V and J ends, which lost 9 bases and 4 bases, there was a span of 15 bases.

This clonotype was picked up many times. The CDR3 DNA reads TGTGCCAGCAGCTTTCACCCCTCCTACGAGCAGTACTTC. It specifies CASSFHPSYEQYF. This chain uses TRBV7-2 with TRBJ2-7; no definite D call. V lost 3 bases and J 0 bases, leaving 6 bases between the germline ends. This CDR3 contains 13 residues. Germline V CDR1 and CDR2: SGHTA, FQGNSA.

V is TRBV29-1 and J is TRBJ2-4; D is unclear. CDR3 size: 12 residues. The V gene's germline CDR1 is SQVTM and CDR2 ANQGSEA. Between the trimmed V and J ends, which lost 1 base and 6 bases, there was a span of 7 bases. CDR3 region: CSVEGWGNIQYF. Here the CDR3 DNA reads TGCAGCGTTGAAGGGTGGGGAAACATTCAGTACTTC.

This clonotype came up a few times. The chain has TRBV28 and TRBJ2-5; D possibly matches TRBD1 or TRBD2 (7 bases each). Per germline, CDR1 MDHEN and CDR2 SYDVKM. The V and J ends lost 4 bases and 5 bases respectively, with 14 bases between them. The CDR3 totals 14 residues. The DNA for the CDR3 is TGTGCCAGCAGTTCCCCAGGGGGGGGGGAGACCCAGTACTTC. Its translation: CASSSPGGGETQYF.

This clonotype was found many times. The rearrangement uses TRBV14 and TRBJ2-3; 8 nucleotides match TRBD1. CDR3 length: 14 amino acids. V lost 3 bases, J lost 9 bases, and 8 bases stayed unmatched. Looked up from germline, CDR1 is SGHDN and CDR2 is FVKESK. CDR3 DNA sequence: TGTGCCAGCAGCCAGGCTTGGACAGGGACGACGCAGTATTTT. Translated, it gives CASSQAWTGTTQYF.

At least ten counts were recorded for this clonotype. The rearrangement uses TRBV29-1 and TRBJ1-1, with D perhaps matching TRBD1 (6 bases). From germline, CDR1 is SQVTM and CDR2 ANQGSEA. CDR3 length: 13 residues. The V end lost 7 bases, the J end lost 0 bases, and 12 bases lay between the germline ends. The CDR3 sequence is CSAGDNLNTEAFF. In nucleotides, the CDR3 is TGCAGCGCTGGGGACAACCTGAACACTGAAGCTTTCTTT. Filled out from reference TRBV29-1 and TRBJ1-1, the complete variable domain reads SAVISQKPSRDICQRGTSLTIQCQVDSQVTMMFWYRQQPGQSLTLIATANQGSEATYESGFVIDKFPISRPNLTFSTLTVSNMSPEDSSIYLCSAGDNLNTEAFFGQGTRLTVV.